This T cell receptor (beta chain) derives from a study of CD8 T cells in ankylosing spondylitis. About this clonotype: The antigen is not known.

Overall study results and limits: Seemingly characteristic of ankylosing spondylitis blood was a TCR beta motif consisting of roughly 8 highly homologous variants.

As the method for making TCR beta libraries, quantitative 5'-RACE with molecular barcodes was used. One entry per CDR3 protein, called by TCRdb with MiXCR from the 5' RACE reads. The sample has fewer than 180,000 distinct CDR3 sequences, about 42% seen once. The CDR3 totals 17 residues. CDR1 is SNHLY and CDR2 is FYNNEI in the germline V gene. V lost 5 bases, J lost 0 bases, and 20 bases lay in between. Specimen: synovial fluid, either unsorted or a sorted T cell fraction (not recorded which). This chain connects TRBV2 to TRBJ2-7; D is tentatively TRBD1 or TRBD2 (6 bases each). This TCR was sampled from a male donor with ankylosing spondylitis. The CDR3 nucleotides read TGTGCCAGCAGTCCGGAGGGGGTCGGACCCCCCTCCTACGAGCAGTACTTC. Translating it yields CASSPEGVGPPSYEQYF.